What follows are 23 T cell receptor beta chains derived from one specimen sequenced in a study of response to subunit inactivated influenza vaccine. TCRdb used MiXCR to reprocess the RT-PCR reads, holding one entry per CDR3 protein. Of about 500,000 distinct CDR3 sequences listed, approximately 15% were seen once; the top ten hold 3% to 3.5%. The specimen comprised CD4+ T cells sorted from PBMCs, sampled less than 30 months after vaccination. Receptors were obtained from a man between 45 and 75 years old who received an inactivated influenza vaccine.

The V and J genes are TRBV10-3 and TRBJ2-3; D is undetermined. The CDR3 consists of 12 residues. CDR1 is ENHRY and CDR2 is SYGVKD in the germline V gene. Trimming cost V 1 base and J 3 bases, with 2 bases left between them. The CDR3 nucleotides are TGTGCCATCAGTGAGTTTACAGATACGCAGTATTTT. Encoded protein: CAISEFTDTQYF.

The chain combines TRBV18 with TRBJ2-5, with D possibly being TRBD1 (6 bases). Germline-derived CDR1 and CDR2 are KGHSH and LQKENI. CDR3 length: 13 residues. With 3 bases removed from V and 3 bases from J, the gap between germline ends came to 8 bases. The CDR3 protein is CASSPNREETQYF. CDR3 DNA: TGTGCCAGCTCACCCAACAGGGAAGAGACCCAGTACTTC. The variable domain in full, with the rest retrieved from reference TRBV18 and TRBJ2-5, is NAGVMQNPRHLVRRRGQEARLRCSPMKGHSHVYWYRQLPEEGLKFMVYLQKENIIDESGMPKERFSAEFPKEGPSILRIQQVVRGDSAAYFCASSPNREETQYFGPGTRLLVL.

This clonotype was recorded once. The rearrangement links TRBV4-1 to TRBJ2-5, with TRBD2 identical over 13 bases. Germline CDR1 is MGHRA and CDR2 is YSYEKL. The CDR3 length is 16 residues. The V and J ends lost 1 base and 2 bases, in that order; junction bases with no gene match: 1. CDR3 bases: TGCGCCAGCAGCCAAGCGGGACTAGCGGGGCAAGAGACCCAGTACTTC. As protein: CASSQAGLAGQETQYF.

This clonotype was recorded many times. The rearrangement uses TRBV12-3 or TRBV12-4 and TRBJ2-7; D unclear. CDR3 length: 12 residues. V lost 5 bases and J 6 bases, leaving 11 bases between the germline ends. The CDR3 sequence: CASSPPRAEQYF. As DNA, the CDR3 is TGTGCCAGCAGTCCTCCCCGGGCCGAGCAGTACTTC.

The chain recombines TRBV5-1 with TRBJ2-5; possible D gene TRBD1, 6 bases. The germline gives CDR1 SGHRS, CDR2 YFSETQ. V was shortened by 0 bases and J by 7 bases, with 10 bases between the two germline ends. This CDR3 comprises 13 residues. CDR3 coding DNA: TGCGCCAGCAGCTTGGACAGGGCGGTGACCCAGTACTTC. Its translation: CASSLDRAVTQYF.

Only a few counts were recorded for this clonotype. This rearrangement joins TRBV5-4 to TRBJ2-1, with D maybe TRBD1 (5 bases). V was trimmed by 0 bases and J by 7 bases, leaving 14 bases between them. Germline V CDR1 and CDR2: SGHNT, YYREEE (reference sequence). The CDR3 runs 15 residues. CDR3 sequence: CASSLEYGRVNEQFF. DNA for the CDR3: TGTGCCAGCAGCTTGGAGTATGGCAGGGTAAATGAGCAGTTCTTC.

This clonotype was observed at least ten times. CDR3 loop: CASSQAGTDTQYF. CDR3 bases: TGTGCCAGCAGCCAAGCTGGCACAGATACGCAGTATTTT. V is TRBV3-1 and J is TRBJ2-3; D unclear. This CDR3 has 13 residues. Germline values: CDR1 LGHDT, CDR2 YNNKEL (reference sequence). The V end was cut by 1 base, the J end by 1 base, with 3 bases between.

This chain joins TRBV3-1 and TRBJ1-5; D gene ambiguous. The CDR3 consists of 12 residues. CDR1 is LGHDT and CDR2 is YNNKEL in the germline V gene (reference sequence). The V end was cut by 2 bases, the J end by 4 bases, with 3 bases between. The CDR3 bases are TGTGCCAGCAGCCAAAAAAATCAGCCCCAGCATTTT. It is translated as CASSQKNQPQHF.

This clonotype has a handful of counts. The CDR3 DNA is TGTGCCAGCAGCTTAGCTCCCAGTACCGGGGAGCTGTTTTTT. It is translated as CASSLAPSTGELFF. This chain uses TRBV7-7 with TRBJ2-2; no clear D. Per germline, CDR1 SSHAT and CDR2 FNYEAQ (reference sequence). The V end was cut by 0 bases, the J end by 5 bases, with 7 bases between. The CDR3 covers 14 residues.

This clonotype has only a few counts. At one boundary the junction diverges from the germline segment, which might be a read error. V is TRBV6-2 or TRBV6-3 and J is TRBJ2-5; TRBD2 agrees at 14 bases. The length of the CDR3 is 14 residues. Germline V gives CDR1 MNHEY, CDR2 SVGEGT. CDR3 residues: CASSQGTSGRGWNF. The CDR3 coding sequence is TGTGCCAGCAGTCAAGGGACTAGCGGGAGAGGTTGGAACTTC.

In this sample, this clonotype turned up many times. This sequence joins TRBV4-2 and TRBJ2-2, with D hard to call. The CDR3 length is 19 residues. The germline V gene has CDR1 LGHNA and CDR2 YNFKEQ. Trimming removed 0 bases from V and 0 bases from J, with 17 bases in between. In DNA, the CDR3 is TGTGCCAGCAGCCAAGAGCCCCGGGCTATAGGTGCGAACACCGGGGAGCTGTTTTTT. Residues: CASSQEPRAIGANTGELFF.

This clonotype occurred a few times. In DNA, the CDR3 is TGTGCCAGCAGTTACGAACCACGCAATCAGCCCCAGCATTTT. This encodes CASSYEPRNQPQHF. The rearrangement uses TRBV6-2 or TRBV6-3 and TRBJ1-5; D ambiguous. V lost 2 bases and J 2 bases, leaving 7 bases between the germline ends. The CDR3 covers 14 residues. Germline V gene lookup returns CDR1 MNHEY and CDR2 SVGEGT.

This clonotype appeared a single time. The chain joins TRBV20-1 to TRBJ2-5, with TRBD2 matching over 8 bases. The CDR3 has 14 amino acids. J gave up 2 bases and V 1 base, and 3 bases lay outside the gene matches. CDR1 is DFQATT, CDR2 SNEGSKA, per germline (reference sequence). Here the CDR3 DNA reads TGCAGTGCTAGAGTAGCGGGGACACAAGAGACCCAGTACTTC. This codes for CSARVAGTQETQYF.

V usage is TRBV29-1 and J usage is TRBJ1-1, with TRBD1 as a possible D gene (5 bases). Trimming pared 6 bases from V and 7 bases from J, leaving 24 bases between. The CDR3 covers 15 residues. CDR1 SQVTM and CDR2 ANQGSEA come from the germline V gene. CDR3 sequence reads: CSVGPAGTPTFEAFF. In DNA form, the CDR3 reads TGCAGCGTCGGACCCGCCGGGACCCCCACCTTTGAAGCTTTCTTT.

This clonotype was seen a handful of times. The CDR3 loop reads CASSKFGDAEKLFF. The CDR3 bases are TGTGCCAGCAGCAAATTCGGGGATGCCGAAAAACTGTTTTTT. V usage is TRBV14 and J usage is TRBJ1-4; no definite D call. CDR1 is SGHDN, CDR2 FVKESK, per germline. The CDR3 consists of 14 residues. The V and J ends lost 5 bases and 8 bases respectively, with 15 bases between them. The full variable domain, with the rest looked up from reference TRBV14 and TRBJ1-4, is EAGVTQFPSHSVIEKGQTVTLRCDPISGHDNLYWYRRVMGKEIKFLLHFVKESKQDESGMPNNRFLAERTGGTYSTLKVQPAELEDSGVYFCASSKFGDAEKLFFGSGTQLSVL.

The sample holds a few counts of this clonotype. J is TRBJ2-5 and V is TRBV12-3 or TRBV12-4; TRBD2 might be the D (5 bases). The V and J ends lost 1 base and 5 bases respectively, with 11 bases between them. CDR3 length: 14 residues. Here the CDR3 reads CASSLVAGVETQYF. The CDR3 DNA reads TGTGCCAGCAGTTTAGTGGCCGGGGTGGAGACCCAGTACTTC.

In this sample, this clonotype turned up many times. The rearrangement links TRBV15 to TRBJ2-2; no reliable D call. The CDR3 sequence is 16 residues long. Germline CDR1 LNHNV, CDR2 YYDKDF (reference sequence). Trimming stripped 0 bases from V and 7 bases from J, with 15 bases between. The CDR3 reads CATSRDLFQAFGELFF. The CDR3 nucleotides read TGTGCCACCAGCAGAGATCTCTTCCAGGCCTTCGGGGAGCTGTTTTTT.

This clonotype was counted only a few times. The chain links TRBV7-2 to TRBJ2-3; D not certain. V was trimmed by 1 base and J by 7 bases, leaving 12 bases between them. CDR1 is SGHTA and CDR2 is FQGNSA in the germline V gene. This CDR3 has 14 residues. The CDR3 loop reads CASSLDGRSHTQYF. DNA for the CDR3: TGTGCCAGCAGCTTAGACGGTCGATCCCATACGCAGTATTTT.

This rearrangement joins TRBV3-1 to TRBJ2-7; D is perhaps TRBD2 (6 bases). V gave up 4 bases and J gave up 3 bases, with 13 bases separating them. The length of the CDR3 is 14 residues. Germline V gene sequence: CDR1 LGHDT, CDR2 YNNKEL (reference sequence). The DNA for the CDR3 is TGTGCCAGCAGCCGAACCCGGGGGTTCTACGAGCAGTACTTC. This codes for CASSRTRGFYEQYF.

V and J are TRBV14 and TRBJ2-7; tentatively, D is TRBD2 (5 bases). Deletions cut 3 bases from V and 2 bases from J, with 20 bases between. The CDR3 runs 17 residues. Germline loops: CDR1 SGHDN, CDR2 FVKESK. CDR3 coding DNA: TGTGCCAGCAGCCAGGGAATGGGGTCCACGGAGGCCTACGAGCAGTACTTC. It specifies CASSQGMGSTEAYEQYF.

Only a few counts were recorded for this clonotype. The gene calls are TRBV2 and TRBJ1-3; D is unresolved. Trimming left V 5 bases short and J 1 base short, with 3 bases between. CDR1 SNHLY and CDR2 FYNNEI come from the germline V gene. The CDR3 sequence is 12 residues long. This CDR3 is CASSKSGNTIYF. The CDR3, as DNA: TGTGCCAGCAGTAAGTCTGGAAACACCATATATTTT.

This clonotype has ten or more counts. The V gene is TRBV15, the J gene TRBJ2-5; unclear D gene. Germline V CDR1 and CDR2: LNHNV, YYDKDF (reference sequence). Deletions cut 0 bases from V and 4 bases from J, with 6 bases between. This CDR3 contains 13 residues. The CDR3 protein is CATSRDRGETQYF. For the CDR3, the DNA is TGTGCCACCAGCAGAGATAGAGGAGAGACCCAGTACTTC.

This clonotype has only a few counts. The CDR3 DNA reads TGTGCCAGCAGCCCTGGAGGGGGACGGGTCTACGAGCAGTACTTC. As protein: CASSPGGGRVYEQYF. The chain couples TRBV6-1 to TRBJ2-7; D tentatively reads TRBD1 or TRBD2 (6 bases each). V was shortened by 6 bases and J by 3 bases, with 18 bases between the two germline ends. The CDR3 extends over 15 amino acids. The germline V gene has CDR1 MNHNS and CDR2 SASEGT.